What follows are 18 T cell receptor beta chains derived from one specimen sequenced in a study of blood T cell repertoires in COVID-19. Sequencing used immunoSEQ multiplex PCR; TCRdb keeps in-frame clones, though not all of them. The profile shows just under 80,000 clones, approximately 88% of them singletons. The material sequenced was peripheral blood. The receptors come from a human donor in a cohort sampled during active COVID-19.

J is TRBJ2-3 and V is TRBV2; 9 nucleotides align to TRBD2. This CDR3 has 12 residues. Germline CDR1 SNHLY, CDR2 FYNNEI. Unmatched junction bases numbered 6, after V lost 8 bases and J lost 9 bases. The CDR3 is CASGRLAETQYF. DNA for the CDR3: TGTGCCAGCGGAAGACTAGCGGAGACGCAGTATTTT.

The chain carries TRBV7-9 and TRBJ1-6; no clear D. The CDR3 runs to 14 residues. The V and J ends lost 4 bases and 7 bases respectively, with 11 bases between them. In germline, CDR1 is SEHNR, CDR2 FQNEAQ (reference sequence). The chain's CDR3 is CASSSRGWNSPLHF. For the CDR3, the DNA is TGTGCCAGCAGCTCCCGAGGGTGGAATTCACCCCTCCACTTT.

The chain links TRBV5-1 to TRBJ2-6; 7 bases align to TRBD2. Germline-derived CDR1 and CDR2 are SGHRS and YFSETQ. Trimming at V came to 4 bases and at J to 0 bases, leaving 13 bases not matched to a gene. CDR3 size: 19 residues. CDR3 nucleotide sequence: TGCGCCAGCAGCCCCAAGGCACTAGCGACAACCTCTGGGGCCAACGTCCTGACTTTC. This gives the protein CASSPKALATTSGANVLTF.

The chain joins TRBV24-1 to TRBJ2-5; 8 nucleotides line up with TRBD1. With 0 bases clipped from V and 2 bases from J, the junction kept 4 bases outside the gene matches. The CDR3 is 16 amino acids. Germline lookup yields CDR1 KGHDR and CDR2 SFDVKD. CDR3: CATSDLGTGYQETQYF. In DNA form, the CDR3 reads TGTGCCACCAGTGATTTGGGGACAGGATATCAAGAGACCCAGTACTTC.

This clone was counted a single time. V is TRBV6-6 and J is TRBJ2-3; 9 positions agree with TRBD2. J lost 6 bases, V lost 5 bases, and 12 bases had no gene match. Germline V gene lookup returns CDR1 MNHNY and CDR2 SVGAGI (reference sequence). This CDR3 spans 16 amino acids. The chain's CDR3 is CASSRGGGRAVDTQYF. As DNA, the CDR3 is TGTGCCAGCAGTCGCGGGGGGGGGAGGGCCGTTGATACGCAGTATTTT.

The rearrangement links TRBV28 to TRBJ2-3; TRBD2 matches at 7 bases. V trimming: 3 bases; J trimming: 5 bases; junction bases outside the gene matches: 8. The CDR3 totals 15 residues. Germline V gene lookup returns CDR1 MDHEN and CDR2 SYDVKM. Here the CDR3 DNA reads TGTGCCAGCAGTTTGGGGGGGACGGCGGGAGATACGCAGTATTTT. Its protein product is CASSLGGTAGDTQYF.

The chain joins TRBV6-5 to TRBJ1-6; D is possibly TRBD1 (5 bases). The V end was cut by 8 bases, the J end by 6 bases, with 14 bases between. Germline V CDR1 and CDR2: MNHEY, SVGAGI. The CDR3 spans 14 residues. The CDR3 bases are TGTGCCAGCGAGCGGGGCAAGGGTAATTCACCCCTCCACTTT. Translating it yields CASERGKGNSPLHF.

This rearrangement joins TRBV28 to TRBJ2-7; 8 bases are shared with TRBD2. Germline V gives CDR1 MDHEN, CDR2 SYDVKM. CDR3 length: 13 amino acids. V lost 8 bases to trimming and J lost 8 bases; unmatched junction nucleotides: 11. The CDR3 spells CASRSSGYHKQYF. The CDR3, as DNA: TGTGCCAGCCGATCTAGCGGGTATCACAAGCAGTACTTC.

The chain carries TRBV4-1 and TRBJ1-2; the D gene is possibly TRBD1 (5 bases). The V gene's germline CDR1 is MGHRA and CDR2 YSYEKL. The CDR3 is made up of 15 amino acids. V dropped 0 bases and J dropped 4 bases, with 12 bases sitting between them. CDR3: CASSQDGALRYGYTF. The DNA of the CDR3 is TGCGCCAGCAGCCAAGATGGGGCACTGCGCTATGGCTACACCTTC.

The chain joins TRBV19 to TRBJ1-5; D call uncertain. Germline V CDR1 and CDR2: LNHDA, SQIVND (reference sequence). The CDR3 loop spans 12 amino acids. The germline V and J ends were trimmed by 5 bases and 4 bases, with 6 bases remaining between them. This chain's CDR3 is CASSRQNQPQHF. CDR3 sequence (DNA): TGTGCCAGTAGTCGCCAGAATCAGCCCCAGCATTTT.

The V call is TRBV7-8, the J call TRBJ2-5; perhaps TRBD2 as D (7 bases). The germline V gene encodes CDR1 SGHVS and CDR2 FQNEAQ. This CDR3 has 17 residues. The ends were cut back, 1 base at V and 0 bases at J, with 15 bases in the middle. CDR3 DNA sequence: TGTGCCAGCAGCTTAGGGTGGGGGGGGCAATACCAAGAGACCCAGTACTTC. Translated, it gives CASSLGWGGQYQETQYF.

The J gene is TRBJ1-2, the V gene TRBV11-2; D gene ambiguous. CDR1 is SGHAT, CDR2 FQNNGV, per germline. The CDR3 sequence is 15 residues long. The V gene lost 5 bases and the J gene lost 2 bases, with 15 bases spanning the gap. The CDR3 DNA sequence: TGTGCCAGCAGCGTTAAACCCCTACTAAACTATGGCTACACCTTC. Protein: CASSVKPLLNYGYTF.

This clone was found a few times. V gene TRBV7-3 combines with J gene TRBJ2-2; D possibly corresponds to TRBD2 (5 bases). V was pared by 5 bases and J by 4 bases, with 8 bases between. Germline V gene data show CDR1 as SGHTA and CDR2 as FQGTGA. This CDR3 contains 13 residues. This chain's CDR3 is CASSAGPTGELFF. Written as DNA, the CDR3 is TGTGCCAGCAGCGCGGGTCCCACCGGGGAGCTGTTTTTT.

J is TRBJ2-5 and V is TRBV24-1; D is unresolved. Trimming stripped 4 bases from V and 7 bases from J, with 3 bases between. Germline CDR1 is KGHDR and CDR2 is SFDVKD. The CDR3 is 10 amino acids. CDR3 region: CATSDLTQYF. CDR3 coding DNA: TGTGCCACCAGTGACTTGACCCAGTACTTC.

This clone came up once. The chain has TRBV28 and TRBJ2-3, with 11 bases that match TRBD2. Germline trimming cut 2 bases from V and 9 bases from J; bases unmatched to any gene: 10. This CDR3 contains 16 residues. CDR1 MDHEN and CDR2 SYDVKM come from the germline V gene. CDR3 amino acids: CASSLQRSGRAGTQYF. CDR3 DNA: TGTGCCAGCAGTTTACAACGTAGCGGGAGGGCCGGGACGCAGTATTTT.

In this sample, this clone turned up a few times. A junction end diverges from the germline sequence, so it may reflect a read error. J is TRBJ1-5 and V is TRBV6-1; TRBD1 agrees at 7 bases. This CDR3 has 15 residues. Germline-derived CDR1 and CDR2 are MNHNS and SASEGT. CDR3 sequence: CASREGQAGNQPQHF. CDR3 sequence (DNA): TGTGCCAGCAGAGAAGGACAGGCCGGTAATCAGCCCCAGCATTTT.

The genes are TRBV18 and TRBJ1-4, with 12 bases matching TRBD1. There are 18 residues in the CDR3. Germline V lookup: CDR1 KGHSH, CDR2 LQKENI. V trimming: 1 base; J trimming: 6 bases; junction bases outside the gene matches: 9. The CDR3 nucleotides read TGTGCCAGCTCACCACGAGGAGGGACAGGGGGCATGGATGAAAAACTGTTTTTT. Encoded protein: CASSPRGGTGGMDEKLFF.

A few counts support this clone. V gene TRBV5-1 combines with J gene TRBJ2-7, with 8 bases fitting TRBD1. This CDR3 contains 14 residues. V lost 0 bases to trimming and J lost 7 bases; unmatched junction nucleotides: 6. Germline assignment: CDR1 SGHRS and CDR2 YFSETQ. The CDR3 nucleotides are TGCGCCAGCAGCTTGGGGCAGGGGGCTAGGGAGCAGTACTTC. The encoded protein is CASSLGQGAREQYF.